These T cell receptor beta chains were read from a single sample in a study of blood T cell repertoires in COVID-19. Profiling relied on immunoSEQ multiplex PCR, and the TCRdb table lists in-frame clones only, not all of them. The repertoire holds around 140,000 clones, with 60% to 80% as singletons. Sequencing input: PBMCs or T cells enriched from blood (not recorded which). The receptors shown here come from a woman aged 50 to 60 who had recovered from COVID-19. Each CDR3 is given with its conserved first and last residue. D genes are given only for firm matches. Clone size appears in some rows only: once, few, many, or a class for an expanded clone.

j_call: TRBJ1-4
d_call: .
clone_size: .
v_call: TRBV9
cdr3_nt: TGTGCCAGCAGCGAGGGGGTTTCAACTAATGAAAAACTGTTTTTT
cdr3_aa: CASSEGVSTNEKLFF

j_call: TRBJ1-2
d_call: .
clone_size: .
v_call: TRBV5-1
cdr3_nt: TGCGCCAGCAGCTTAGGGACAAGCTATGGCTACACCTTC
cdr3_aa: CASSLGTSYGYTF

j_call: TRBJ1-5
d_call: .
clone_size: .
v_call: TRBV19
cdr3_nt: TGTGCCAGTAGTATAGTGACAGAGAATCAGCCCCAGCATTTT
cdr3_aa: CASSIVTENQPQHF

j_call: TRBJ2-7
d_call: TRBD1
clone_size: once
v_call: TRBV7-9
cdr3_nt: TGTGCCAGCAGCTTAGCCGGGACAGGGGCCTACGAGCAGTACTTC
cdr3_aa: CASSLAGTGAYEQYF

j_call: TRBJ2-7
d_call: TRBD1
clone_size: .
v_call: TRBV5-5
cdr3_nt: TGTGCCAGCAGCTTAAGGACAGGGCAGATGTACGAGCAGTACTTC
cdr3_aa: CASSLRTGQMYEQYF

j_call: TRBJ2-2
d_call: .
clone_size: once
v_call: TRBV12-3/TRBV12-4
cdr3_nt: TGTGCCAGCAGGGGCGGGTGGACCGGGGAGCTGTTTTTT
cdr3_aa: CASRGGWTGELFF

j_call: TRBJ2-1
d_call: .
clone_size: .
v_call: TRBV5-1
cdr3_nt: TGCGCCAGCAGCTTACAATCGGGAGTAGTGAATGAGCAGTTCTTC
cdr3_aa: CASSLQSGVVNEQFF

j_call: TRBJ1-2
d_call: .
clone_size: .
v_call: TRBV5-4
cdr3_nt: TGTGCCAGCAGCTCTCCGACAGGCGACTATGGCTACACCTTC
cdr3_aa: CASSSPTGDYGYTF

j_call: TRBJ1-1
d_call: .
clone_size: .
v_call: TRBV5-1
cdr3_nt: TGCGCCAGCAGCTTGGGTGCCAGGACAGATGAAGCTTTCTTT
cdr3_aa: CASSLGARTDEAFF

j_call: TRBJ2-3
d_call: .
clone_size: .
v_call: TRBV6-5
cdr3_nt: TGTGCCAGCAGGGACACTGGGTTTTTGGCAGATACGCAGTATTTT
cdr3_aa: CASRDTGFLADTQYF

j_call: TRBJ1-5
d_call: .
clone_size: .
v_call: TRBV5-5
cdr3_nt: TGTGCCAGCAGCTTGGTGCCAGGGTCGGATCAGCCCCAGCATTTT
cdr3_aa: CASSLVPGSDQPQHF

j_call: TRBJ2-1
d_call: .
clone_size: .
v_call: TRBV5-8
cdr3_nt: TGTGCCAGCAGCAAGACAGAACCCCTCTACAATGAGCAGTTCTTC
cdr3_aa: CASSKTEPLYNEQFF

j_call: TRBJ2-7
d_call: .
clone_size: .
v_call: TRBV7-6
cdr3_nt: TGTGCCAGCACCTCAAGAGGCCCGGGCGAGCAGTACTTC
cdr3_aa: CASTSRGPGEQYF

j_call: TRBJ2-1
d_call: .
clone_size: few
v_call: TRBV4-1
cdr3_nt: TGCGCCAGCAGCCAAGAGAACAGGGCCCTTTACAATGAGCAGTTCTTC
cdr3_aa: CASSQENRALYNEQFF

j_call: TRBJ1-5
d_call: TRBD1
clone_size: .
v_call: TRBV29-1
cdr3_nt: TGCAGCGTTTCAAGGGGACAGGGAAGGGGTCAGCCCCAGCATTTT
cdr3_aa: CSVSRGQGRGQPQHF

j_call: TRBJ1-1
d_call: TRBD1
clone_size: .
v_call: TRBV5-1
cdr3_nt: TGCGCCAGCAGCCCCGACAGGGTGGGGACTGAAGCTTTCTTT
cdr3_aa: CASSPDRVGTEAFF

j_call: TRBJ1-5
d_call: TRBD1
clone_size: .
v_call: TRBV7-2
cdr3_nt: TGTGCCAGCAGCTTAGCCAGGGGGCCTTATCAGCCCCAGCATTTT
cdr3_aa: CASSLARGPYQPQHF

j_call: TRBJ1-1
d_call: .
clone_size: .
v_call: TRBV5-1
cdr3_nt: TGCGCCAGCAGCTGGGGGACTCATGAAGCTTTCTTT
cdr3_aa: CASSWGTHEAFF

j_call: TRBJ1-6
d_call: .
clone_size: .
v_call: TRBV12-3/TRBV12-4
cdr3_nt: TGTGCCAGCAGCCTAACGCAAAATTCACCCCTCCACTTT
cdr3_aa: CASSLTQNSPLHF

j_call: TRBJ2-5
d_call: .
clone_size: few
v_call: TRBV27
cdr3_nt: TGTGCCAGCAGTTCCATGGGCAAGGGGGAAGAGACCCAGTACTTC
cdr3_aa: CASSSMGKGEETQYF

j_call: TRBJ2-7
d_call: .
clone_size: .
v_call: TRBV5-4
cdr3_nt: TGTGCCAGCAGCTTGCCCGGGACTTTAGGGCAGTACGAGCAGTACTTC
cdr3_aa: CASSLPGTLGQYEQYF

j_call: TRBJ1-1
d_call: .
clone_size: .
v_call: TRBV19
cdr3_nt: TGTGCCAGTAGTAGTGTAGAGGGCCGCACTGAAGCTTTCTTT
cdr3_aa: CASSSVEGRTEAFF

j_call: TRBJ1-5
d_call: TRBD1
clone_size: .
v_call: TRBV28
cdr3_nt: TGTGCCAGCACCCTCGAGGGGGCGAGCAATCAGCCCCAGCATTTT
cdr3_aa: CASTLEGASNQPQHF

j_call: TRBJ1-3
d_call: .
clone_size: few
v_call: TRBV5-6
cdr3_nt: TGTGCCAGCAGCCCCCTGGAGGGGCGCTTGAGAAACACCATATATTTT
cdr3_aa: CASSPLEGRLRNTIYF

j_call: TRBJ2-7
d_call: TRBD1
clone_size: .
v_call: TRBV12-5
cdr3_nt: TGTGCTAGTGGTTTAACGGGACAGGGGGAGGACGAGCAGTACTTC
cdr3_aa: CASGLTGQGEDEQYF

j_call: TRBJ1-6
d_call: .
clone_size: .
v_call: TRBV2
cdr3_nt: TGTGCCAGCACGGAGCTTTATTCACCCCTCCACTTT
cdr3_aa: CASTELYSPLHF

j_call: TRBJ1-2
d_call: TRBD1
clone_size: .
v_call: TRBV7-2
cdr3_nt: TGTGCCAGCAGCAGCGGACAGGGGAATGGCTACACCTTC
cdr3_aa: CASSSGQGNGYTF

j_call: TRBJ1-2
d_call: TRBD1
clone_size: .
v_call: TRBV5-1
cdr3_nt: TGCGCCAGCAGCCCACTGCGCAGGGGGCGCGGCTATGGCTACACCTTC
cdr3_aa: CASSPLRRGRGYGYTF

j_call: TRBJ1-2
d_call: TRBD1
clone_size: .
v_call: TRBV27
cdr3_nt: TGTGCCAGCAGTACGACAGGGACGCGTGGCTACACCTTC
cdr3_aa: CASSTTGTRGYTF

j_call: TRBJ1-1
d_call: .
clone_size: .
v_call: TRBV3-1/TRBV3-2
cdr3_nt: TGTGCCAGCAGCCTCAACAGGGCCCGGCAAGCTTTCTTT
cdr3_aa: CASSLNRARQAFF

j_call: TRBJ1-4
d_call: TRBD1
clone_size: few
v_call: TRBV7-9
cdr3_nt: TGTGCCAGCAGCTACTACAGGGGAACTAATGAAAAACTGTTTTTT
cdr3_aa: CASSYYRGTNEKLFF

j_call: TRBJ1-3
d_call: .
clone_size: .
v_call: TRBV19
cdr3_nt: TGTGCCAGTAGTGCCGGGAGCTCTGGAAACACCATATATTTT
cdr3_aa: CASSAGSSGNTIYF

j_call: TRBJ2-7
d_call: TRBD1
clone_size: .
v_call: TRBV4-1
cdr3_nt: TGCGCCAGCAGCCTGAGGGCGGGACAGGATGAAGAGCAGTACTTC
cdr3_aa: CASSLRAGQDEEQYF

j_call: TRBJ2-5
d_call: TRBD1
clone_size: .
v_call: TRBV18
cdr3_nt: TGTGCCAGCTCACCGGGACAGGGGGAGACCCAGTACTTC
cdr3_aa: CASSPGQGETQYF

j_call: TRBJ2-5
d_call: .
clone_size: .
v_call: TRBV29-1
cdr3_nt: TGCAGTGGAGGAGGACCGGGGGTCCAAGAGACCCAGTACTTC
cdr3_aa: CSGGGPGVQETQYF

j_call: TRBJ2-1
d_call: .
clone_size: .
v_call: TRBV7-9
cdr3_nt: TGTGCCAGCAGCCCTGACGGGGGCAATGAGCAGTTCTTC
cdr3_aa: CASSPDGGNEQFF

j_call: TRBJ1-1
d_call: .
clone_size: .
v_call: TRBV6-5
cdr3_nt: TGTGCCAGCAGTTACTCGATGAGGGATAGAGAAGCTTTCTTT
cdr3_aa: CASSYSMRDREAFF

j_call: TRBJ1-4
d_call: .
clone_size: few
v_call: TRBV6-1
cdr3_nt: TGTGCCAGCAGTGAACGGGGGAGGATTGAAAAACTGTTTTTT
cdr3_aa: CASSERGRIEKLFF

j_call: TRBJ2-7
d_call: .
clone_size: few
v_call: TRBV11-1
cdr3_nt: TGTGCCAGCAGCTTACCGGGACTTACCTACGAGCAGTACTTC
cdr3_aa: CASSLPGLTYEQYF

j_call: TRBJ1-1
d_call: .
clone_size: .
v_call: TRBV6-1
cdr3_nt: TGTGCCAGCAGTGATCTCCGGGACACTGAAGCTTTCTTT
cdr3_aa: CASSDLRDTEAFF